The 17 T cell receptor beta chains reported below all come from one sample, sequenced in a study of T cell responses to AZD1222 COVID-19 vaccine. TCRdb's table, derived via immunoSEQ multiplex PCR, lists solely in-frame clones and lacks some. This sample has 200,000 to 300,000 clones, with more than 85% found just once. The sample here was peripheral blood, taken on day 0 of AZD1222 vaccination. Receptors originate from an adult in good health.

Here the CDR3 DNA reads TGTGCCAGCAGCTTGGACAGGGCCAATCAGCCCCAGCATTTT. This sequence encodes CASSLDRANQPQHF. V gene TRBV7-2 combines with J gene TRBJ1-5, with 8 bases identical to TRBD1. Trimming cost V 3 bases and J 3 bases; bases outside gene matches: 1. This CDR3 is built from 14 residues. Germline V CDR1 and CDR2: SGHTA, FQGNSA. The entire variable domain, with the rest obtained from reference TRBV7-2 and TRBJ1-5, is as follows: GAGVSQSPSNKVTEKGKDVELRCDPISGHTALYWYRQSLGQGLEFLIYFQGNSAPDKSGLPSDRFSAERTGGSVSTLTIQRTQQEDSAVYLCASSLDRANQPQHFGDGTRLSIL.

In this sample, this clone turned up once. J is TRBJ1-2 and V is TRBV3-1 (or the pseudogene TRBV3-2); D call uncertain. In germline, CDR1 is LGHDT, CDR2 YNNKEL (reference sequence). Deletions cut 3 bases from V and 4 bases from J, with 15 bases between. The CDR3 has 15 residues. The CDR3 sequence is CASSQSPGRRYGYTF. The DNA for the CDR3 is TGTGCCAGCAGCCAGAGCCCGGGCAGGCGCTATGGCTACACCTTC.

The CDR3 protein is CASSPPGQGEKLFF. The CDR3 bases are TGTGCCAGCTCACCTCCGGGACAGGGGGAAAAACTGTTTTTT. The V and J genes are TRBV18 and TRBJ1-4; 10 bases are shared with TRBD1. CDR3 length: 14 amino acids. After removal of 3 bases from V and 8 bases from J, the junction contained 3 bases not matched to a gene. The V gene's germline CDR1 is KGHSH and CDR2 LQKENI.

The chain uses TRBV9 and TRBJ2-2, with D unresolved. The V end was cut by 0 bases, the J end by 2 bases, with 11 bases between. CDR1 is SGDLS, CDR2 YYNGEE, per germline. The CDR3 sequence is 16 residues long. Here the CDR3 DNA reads TGTGCCAGCAGCGTAGGGTACAAGTCAAACACCGGGGAGCTGTTTTTT. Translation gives CASSVGYKSNTGELFF.

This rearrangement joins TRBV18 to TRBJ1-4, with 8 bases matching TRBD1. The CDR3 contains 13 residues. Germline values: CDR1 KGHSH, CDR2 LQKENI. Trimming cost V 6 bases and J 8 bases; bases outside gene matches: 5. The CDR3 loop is CASSTGVDEKLFF. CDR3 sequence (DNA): TGTGCCAGCTCGACAGGGGTTGACGAAAAACTGTTTTTT. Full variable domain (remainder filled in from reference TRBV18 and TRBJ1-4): NAGVMQNPRHLVRRRGQEARLRCSPMKGHSHVYWYRQLPEEGLKFMVYLQKENIIDESGMPKERFSAEFPKEGPSILRIQQVVRGDSAAYFCASSTGVDEKLFFGSGTQLSVL.

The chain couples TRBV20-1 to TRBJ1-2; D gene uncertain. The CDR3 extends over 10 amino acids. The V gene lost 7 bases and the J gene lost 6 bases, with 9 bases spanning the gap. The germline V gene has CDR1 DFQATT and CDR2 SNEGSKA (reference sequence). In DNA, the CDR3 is TGCAGTGTTCTGAATAATGGCTACACCTTC. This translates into CSVLNNGYTF.

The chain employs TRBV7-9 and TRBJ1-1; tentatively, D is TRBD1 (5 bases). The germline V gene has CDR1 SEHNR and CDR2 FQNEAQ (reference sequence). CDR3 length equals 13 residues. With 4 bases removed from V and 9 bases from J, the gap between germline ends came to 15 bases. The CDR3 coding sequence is TGTGCCAGCAGCTCCGGCCCCCGGGGGAAAGCTTTCTTT. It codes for CASSSGPRGKAFF.

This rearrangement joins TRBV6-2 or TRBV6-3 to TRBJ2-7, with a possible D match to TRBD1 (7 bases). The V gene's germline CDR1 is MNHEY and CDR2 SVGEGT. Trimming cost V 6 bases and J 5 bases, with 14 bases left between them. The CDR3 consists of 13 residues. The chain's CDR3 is CASSRRGVHEQYF. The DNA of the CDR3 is TGTGCCAGCAGCCGCAGGGGGGTCCACGAGCAGTACTTC.

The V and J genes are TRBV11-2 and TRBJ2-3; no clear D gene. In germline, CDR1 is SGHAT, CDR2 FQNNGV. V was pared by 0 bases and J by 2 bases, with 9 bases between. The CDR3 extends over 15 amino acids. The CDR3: CASSLDRLFTDTQYF. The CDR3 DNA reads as TGTGCCAGCAGCTTAGATCGCCTTTTCACAGATACGCAGTATTTT.

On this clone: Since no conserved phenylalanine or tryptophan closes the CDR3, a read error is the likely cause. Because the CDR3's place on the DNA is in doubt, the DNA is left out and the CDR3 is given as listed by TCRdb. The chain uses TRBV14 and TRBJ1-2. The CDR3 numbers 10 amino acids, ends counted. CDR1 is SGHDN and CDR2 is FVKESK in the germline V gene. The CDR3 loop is CASSQRDFDN.

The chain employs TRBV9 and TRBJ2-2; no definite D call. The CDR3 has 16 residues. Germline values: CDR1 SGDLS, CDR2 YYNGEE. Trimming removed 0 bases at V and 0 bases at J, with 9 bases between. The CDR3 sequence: CASSVDISPNTGELFF. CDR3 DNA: TGTGCCAGCAGCGTAGACATCAGCCCGAACACCGGGGAGCTGTTTTTT.

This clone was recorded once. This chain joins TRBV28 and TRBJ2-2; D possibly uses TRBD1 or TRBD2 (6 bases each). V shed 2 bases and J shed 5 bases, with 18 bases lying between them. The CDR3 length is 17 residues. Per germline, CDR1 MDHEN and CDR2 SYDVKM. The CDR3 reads CASSLRRGSGETGELFF. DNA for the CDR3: TGTGCCAGCAGTTTAAGACGGGGGTCAGGGGAGACCGGGGAGCTGTTTTTT.

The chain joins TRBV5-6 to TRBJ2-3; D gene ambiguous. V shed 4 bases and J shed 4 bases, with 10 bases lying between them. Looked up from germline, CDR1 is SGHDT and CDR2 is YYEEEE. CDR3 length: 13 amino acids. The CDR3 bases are TGTGCCAGCAGCACCGCCGATGCAGATACGCAGTATTTT. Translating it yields CASSTADADTQYF. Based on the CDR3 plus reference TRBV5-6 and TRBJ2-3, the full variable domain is DAGVTQSPTHLIKTRGQQVTLRCSPKSGHDTVSWYQQALGQGPQFIFQYYEEEERQRGNFPDRFSGHQFPNYSSELNVNALLLGDSALYLCASSTADADTQYFGPGTRLTVL.

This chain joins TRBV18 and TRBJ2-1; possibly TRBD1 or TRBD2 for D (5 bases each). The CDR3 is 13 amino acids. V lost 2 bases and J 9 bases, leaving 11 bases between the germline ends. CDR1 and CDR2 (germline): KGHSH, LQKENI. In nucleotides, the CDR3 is TGTGCCAGCTCACCAAATGGGGGTGGTGAGCAGTTCTTC. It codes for CASSPNGGGEQFF.

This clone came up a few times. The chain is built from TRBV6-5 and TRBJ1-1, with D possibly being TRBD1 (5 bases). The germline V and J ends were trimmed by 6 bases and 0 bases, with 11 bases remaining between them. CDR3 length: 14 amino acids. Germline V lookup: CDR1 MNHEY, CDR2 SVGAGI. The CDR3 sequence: CASSLRALNTEAFF. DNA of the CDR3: TGTGCCAGCAGCCTCAGGGCGCTGAACACTGAAGCTTTCTTT.

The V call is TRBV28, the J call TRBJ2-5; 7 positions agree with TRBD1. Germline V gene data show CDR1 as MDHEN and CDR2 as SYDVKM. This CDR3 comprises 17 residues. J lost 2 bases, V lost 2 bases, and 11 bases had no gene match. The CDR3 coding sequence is TGTGCCAGCAGTTTAACAGGGGCTAGGGGAGCGCAAGAGACCCAGTACTTC. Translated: CASSLTGARGAQETQYF.

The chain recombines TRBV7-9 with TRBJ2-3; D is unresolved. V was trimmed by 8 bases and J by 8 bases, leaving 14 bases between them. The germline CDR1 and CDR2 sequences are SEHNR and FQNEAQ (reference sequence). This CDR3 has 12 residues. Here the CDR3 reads CASGHGVGTQYF. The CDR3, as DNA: TGTGCCAGCGGCCATGGGGTGGGTACGCAGTATTTT.